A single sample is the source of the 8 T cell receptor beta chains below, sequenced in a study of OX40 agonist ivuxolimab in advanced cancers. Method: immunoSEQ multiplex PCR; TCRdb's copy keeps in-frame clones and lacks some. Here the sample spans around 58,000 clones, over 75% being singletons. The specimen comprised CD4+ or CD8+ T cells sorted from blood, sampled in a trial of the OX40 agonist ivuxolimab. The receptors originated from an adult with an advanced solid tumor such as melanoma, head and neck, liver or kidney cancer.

The CDR3 here is CASTAGISNQPQHF. The CDR3 DNA reads TGTGCCAGCACGGCAGGGATTAGCAATCAGCCCCAGCATTTT. The rearrangement uses TRBV6-1 and TRBJ1-5, with D perhaps TRBD1 (5 bases). Germline V gene sequence: CDR1 MNHNS, CDR2 SASEGT. The CDR3 contains 14 residues. V was trimmed by 7 bases and J by 0 bases, leaving 10 bases between them.

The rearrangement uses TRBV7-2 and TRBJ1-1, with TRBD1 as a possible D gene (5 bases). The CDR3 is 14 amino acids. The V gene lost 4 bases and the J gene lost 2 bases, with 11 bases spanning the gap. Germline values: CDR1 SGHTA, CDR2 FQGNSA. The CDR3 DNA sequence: TGTGCCAGCAGCTACAGGTGGAAAAACACTGAAGCTTTCTTT. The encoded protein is CASSYRWKNTEAFF. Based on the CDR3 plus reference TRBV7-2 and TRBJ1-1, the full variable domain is GAGVSQSPSNKVTEKGKDVELRCDPISGHTALYWYRQSLGQGLEFLIYFQGNSAPDKSGLPSDRFSAERTGGSVSTLTIQRTQQEDSAVYLCASSYRWKNTEAFFGQGTRLTVV.

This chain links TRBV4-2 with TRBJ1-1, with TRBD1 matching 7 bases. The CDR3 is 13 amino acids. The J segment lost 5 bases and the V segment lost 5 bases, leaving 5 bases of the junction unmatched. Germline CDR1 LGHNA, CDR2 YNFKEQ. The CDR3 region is CASSVTGATEAFF. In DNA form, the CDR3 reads TGTGCCAGCAGCGTTACAGGGGCAACTGAAGCTTTCTTT.

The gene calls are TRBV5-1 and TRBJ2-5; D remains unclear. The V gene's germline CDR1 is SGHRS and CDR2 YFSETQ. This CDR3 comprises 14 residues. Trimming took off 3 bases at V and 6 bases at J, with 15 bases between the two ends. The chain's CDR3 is CASSSMKGRKTQYF. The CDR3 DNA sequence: TGCGCCAGCAGCTCGATGAAGGGTAGAAAGACCCAGTACTTC. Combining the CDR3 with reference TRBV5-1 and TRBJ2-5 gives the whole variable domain KAGVTQTPRYLIKTRGQQVTLSCSPISGHRSVSWYQQTPGQGLQFLFEYFSETQRNKGNFPGRFSGRQFSNSRSEMNVSTLELGDSALYLCASSSMKGRKTQYFGPGTRLLVL.

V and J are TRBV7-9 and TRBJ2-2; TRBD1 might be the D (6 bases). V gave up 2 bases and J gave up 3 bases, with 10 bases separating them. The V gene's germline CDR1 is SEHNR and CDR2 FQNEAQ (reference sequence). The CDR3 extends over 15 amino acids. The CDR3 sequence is CASSLFKGDTGELFF. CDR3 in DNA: TGTGCCAGCAGCTTATTTAAGGGGGACACCGGGGAGCTGTTTTTT.

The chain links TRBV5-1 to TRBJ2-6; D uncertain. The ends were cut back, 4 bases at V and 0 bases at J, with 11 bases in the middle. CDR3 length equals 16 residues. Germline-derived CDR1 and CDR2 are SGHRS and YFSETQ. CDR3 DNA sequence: TGCGCCAGCAGCCCCGCCGGTGTCTCTGGGGCCAACGTCCTGACTTTC. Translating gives CASSPAGVSGANVLTF.

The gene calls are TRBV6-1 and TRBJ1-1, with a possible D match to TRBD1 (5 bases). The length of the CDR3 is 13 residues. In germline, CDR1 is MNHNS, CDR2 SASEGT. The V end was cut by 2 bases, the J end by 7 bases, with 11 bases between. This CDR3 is CASSERRDGEAFF. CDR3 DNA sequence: TGTGCCAGCAGTGAACGCCGGGACGGTGAAGCTTTCTTT.

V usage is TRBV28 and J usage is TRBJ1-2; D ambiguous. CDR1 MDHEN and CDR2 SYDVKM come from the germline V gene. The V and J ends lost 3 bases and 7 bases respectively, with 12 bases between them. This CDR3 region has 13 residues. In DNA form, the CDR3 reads TGTGCCAGCAGTTTGAACACAAACCGTGGCTACACCTTC. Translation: CASSLNTNRGYTF.